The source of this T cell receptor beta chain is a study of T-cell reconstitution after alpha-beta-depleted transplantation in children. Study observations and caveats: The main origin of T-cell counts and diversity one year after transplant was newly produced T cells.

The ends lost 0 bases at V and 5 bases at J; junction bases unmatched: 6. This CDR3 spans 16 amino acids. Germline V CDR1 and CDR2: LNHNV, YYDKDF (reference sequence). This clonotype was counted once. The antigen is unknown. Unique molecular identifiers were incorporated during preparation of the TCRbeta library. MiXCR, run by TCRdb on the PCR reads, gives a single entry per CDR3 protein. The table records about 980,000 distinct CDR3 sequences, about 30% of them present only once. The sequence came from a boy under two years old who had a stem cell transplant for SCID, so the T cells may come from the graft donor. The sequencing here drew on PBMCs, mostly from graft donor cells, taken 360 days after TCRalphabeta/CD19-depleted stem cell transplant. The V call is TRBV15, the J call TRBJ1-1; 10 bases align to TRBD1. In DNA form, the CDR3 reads TGTGCCACCAGCAGAGATCGGGGACAGGGGAGGACTGAAGCTTTCTTT. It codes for CATSRDRGQGRTEAFF.